The 32 T cell receptor beta chains given below trace back to one sample, sequenced in a study of T cell repertoires in cytomegalovirus infection. TCRdb redid the calling of the reads with MiXCR, one entry per CDR3 protein. Counted here are 150,000 or so distinct CDR3 sequences, 20% to 30% occurring once; the ten biggest clones make up approximately 10%. Sequencing used PBMCs. These receptors came from a human donor in good health (CMV status not recorded). Some clones in this sample may be carry-over from other donors' samples.

A few counts support this clonotype. CDR3 DNA: TGTGCCACCAGTGACCCCGGGACCCCTAATCAGCCCCAGCATTTT. Its translation: CATSDPGTPNQPQHF. The chain recombines TRBV24-1 with TRBJ1-5, with D perhaps TRBD1 (5 bases). The CDR3 extends over 15 amino acids. Germline V lookup: CDR1 KGHDR, CDR2 SFDVKD. V lost 4 bases, J lost 4 bases, and 13 bases lay in between.

This clonotype was seen a handful of times. The chain uses TRBV20-1 and TRBJ1-1; maybe TRBD1 (6 bases). The germline CDR1 and CDR2 sequences are DFQATT and SNEGSKA (reference sequence). Trimming took off 2 bases at V and 11 bases at J, with 18 bases between the two ends. This CDR3 spans 13 amino acids. CDR3 region: CSARSGAGSWAFF. CDR3 bases: TGCAGTGCTAGATCGGGGGCGGGTTCTTGGGCTTTCTTT.

This clonotype came up a few times. CDR3 DNA: TGTGCCTGGAGTGTAAGGGGGGACCACGAGCAGTACTTC. Translation: CAWSVRGDHEQYF. The chain carries TRBV30 and TRBJ2-7; D assignment may be TRBD1 or TRBD2 (6 bases each). Trimming cost V 0 bases and J 5 bases, with 11 bases left between them. There are 13 residues in the CDR3. Germline V gene sequence: CDR1 GTSNPN, CDR2 SVGIG (reference sequence).

This clonotype showed up just a few times. The chain links TRBV20-1 to TRBJ2-5; 10 bases agree with TRBD1. Per germline, CDR1 DFQATT and CDR2 SNEGSKA (reference sequence). J was trimmed by 5 bases and V by 1 base; bases with no gene match: 4. The CDR3 totals 14 residues. The CDR3 spells CSARGGTGEETQYF. Here the CDR3 DNA reads TGCAGTGCTAGAGGAGGGACAGGGGAGGAGACCCAGTACTTC.

The chain couples TRBV6-1 to TRBJ1-2; D gene unclear. Trimming cost V 7 bases and J 7 bases, with 16 bases left between them. The CDR3 consists of 13 residues. The germline CDR1 and CDR2 sequences are MNHNS and SASEGT. The CDR3 region is CASTTREQSGYTF. The CDR3 DNA sequence: TGTGCCAGCACCACACGGGAACAGAGTGGCTACACCTTC.

The chain links TRBV28 to TRBJ2-7; 8 bases agree with TRBD2. Germline V gene lookup returns CDR1 MDHEN and CDR2 SYDVKM. V lost 8 bases, J lost 3 bases, and 15 bases stayed unmatched. There are 16 residues in the CDR3. The CDR3 sequence is CASCQLAGADYYEQYF. In DNA, the CDR3 is TGTGCCAGCTGTCAGCTAGCGGGTGCTGACTACTACGAGCAGTACTTC. The entire variable domain, with the rest obtained from reference TRBV28 and TRBJ2-7, is as follows: DVKVTQSSRYLVKRTGEKVFLECVQDMDHENMFWYRQDPGLGLRLIYFSYDVKMKEKGDIPEGYSVSREKKERFSLILESASTNQTSMYLCASCQLAGADYYEQYFGPGTRLTVT.

The chain uses TRBV19 and TRBJ2-3; 9 bases are shared with TRBD2. Germline values: CDR1 LNHDA, CDR2 SQIVND (reference sequence). Germline trimming cut 2 bases from V and 3 bases from J; bases unmatched to any gene: 3. This CDR3 has 15 residues. The DNA for the CDR3 is TGTGCCAGTAGTATATTCCTAGCGGGAACAGATACGCAGTATTTT. Its translation is CASSIFLAGTDTQYF.

The chain uses TRBV6-5 and TRBJ2-5, with D unresolved. The CDR3 spans 14 residues. V dropped 4 bases and J dropped 5 bases, with 14 bases sitting between them. Germline V gene lookup returns CDR1 MNHEY and CDR2 SVGAGI. CDR3 DNA: TGTGCCAGCAGTTCCGCCGGATCCGGGGAGACCCAGTACTTC. It encodes CASSSAGSGETQYF.

The V gene is TRBV28, the J gene TRBJ2-3, with D maybe TRBD2 (5 bases). Germline V gene lookup returns CDR1 MDHEN and CDR2 SYDVKM. The ends were cut back, 6 bases at V and 2 bases at J, with 15 bases in the middle. The CDR3 runs to 15 residues. The CDR3 reads CASSPYDGDTDTQYF. The CDR3 nucleotides are TGTGCCAGCAGCCCGTACGACGGGGACACAGATACGCAGTATTTT.

In its sample, this clonotype was seen a few times. This chain connects TRBV4-3 to TRBJ2-3; 10 bases fit TRBD2. Looked up from germline, CDR1 is LGHNA and CDR2 is YSLEER. The CDR3 sequence is 17 residues long. V lost 8 bases, J lost 4 bases, and 15 bases stayed unmatched. This CDR3 is CASSTSGVAGGPDTQYF. The CDR3 nucleotides read TGCGCCAGCTCTACTTCAGGGGTAGCGGGGGGCCCAGATACGCAGTATTTT.

The chain recombines TRBV12-3 or TRBV12-4 with TRBJ1-2; no reliable D call. The CDR3 length is 11 residues. The V end lost 7 bases, the J end lost 6 bases, and 9 bases lay between the germline ends. The chain's CDR3 is CASTQGNGYTF. CDR3 DNA: TGTGCCAGCACCCAAGGGAATGGCTACACCTTC.

This chain uses TRBV12-5 with TRBJ2-6; no definite D call. The CDR3 covers 13 residues. The V end lost 1 base, the J end lost 3 bases, and 1 base lay between the germline ends. Per the germline V gene, CDR1 is LGHNT and CDR2 is FRNRAP. CDR3 region: CASGLGGANVLTF. CDR3 nucleotide sequence: TGTGCTAGTGGTTTGGGTGGGGCCAACGTCCTGACTTTC. The complete variable domain, with remaining parts taken from reference TRBV12-5 and TRBJ2-6, reads DARVTQTPRHKVTEMGQEVTMRCQPILGHNTVFWYRQTMMQGLELLAYFRNRAPLDDSGMPKDRFSAEMPDATLATLKIQPSEPRDSAVYFCASGLGGANVLTFGAGSRLTVL.

In its sample, this clonotype was seen many times. The V gene is TRBV12-3 or TRBV12-4, the J gene TRBJ2-2, with TRBD2 as a possible D gene (6 bases). CDR3 length equals 14 residues. V lost 7 bases and J 4 bases, leaving 13 bases between the germline ends. CDR3 nucleotides: TGTGCCAGCACCCCGGGACTCGGCACCGGGGAGCTGTTTTTT. It translates to CASTPGLGTGELFF.

This clonotype appeared many times. The rearrangement joins TRBV7-9 to TRBJ1-4; D is undetermined. CDR1 and CDR2 (germline): SEHNR, FQNEAQ (reference sequence). The CDR3 totals 15 residues. Trimming cost V 3 bases and J 2 bases, with 10 bases left between them. CDR3 DNA sequence: TGTGCCAGCAGCTTCAGCGGGTGGACTAATGAAAAACTGTTTTTT. Translation: CASSFSGWTNEKLFF.

This clonotype was detected many times. The rearrangement joins TRBV7-2 to TRBJ2-3, with D uncertain. The CDR3 is 13 amino acids. Germline-derived CDR1 and CDR2 are SGHTA and FQGNSA. V shed 5 bases and J shed 1 base, with 7 bases lying between them. The CDR3 protein is CASSTGGTDTQYF. CDR3 nucleotides: TGTGCCAGCAGCACCGGCGGCACAGATACGCAGTATTTT.

This clonotype was counted between two and nine times. CDR3 sequence reads: CASSPRTGDVYEQYF. As DNA, the CDR3 is TGTGCCAGCAGTCCCCGGACAGGGGACGTATACGAGCAGTACTTC. This sequence joins TRBV28 and TRBJ2-7; 9 bases map to TRBD1. Germline loops: CDR1 MDHEN, CDR2 SYDVKM. J was trimmed by 4 bases and V by 5 bases; bases with no gene match: 9. The CDR3 has 15 residues.

As to this clonotype: This may come from a read error, since a much larger clone is one base off. V is TRBV7-2 and J is TRBJ1-1; 9 nucleotides line up with TRBD1. Germline V gene sequence: CDR1 SGHTA, CDR2 FQGNSA. The CDR3 length is 16 residues. CDR3 in DNA: TGTGCCAGCTGCTTAGCGGGGACAGGGTGGTCCACTGAAGCTTTCTTT. Encoded protein: CASCLAGTGWSTEAFF.

This clonotype was counted many times. The genes are TRBV24-1 and TRBJ2-5, with D unclear. V shed 7 bases and J shed 5 bases, with 4 bases lying between them. Germline CDR1 and CDR2: KGHDR and SFDVKD. The CDR3 extends over 10 amino acids. This CDR3 is CATRGETQYF. The CDR3, as DNA: TGTGCCACCAGAGGGGAGACCCAGTACTTC.

This chain links TRBV28 with TRBJ1-5, with TRBD1 matching 8 bases. With V trimmed by 4 bases and J by 2 bases, 4 bases remained unmatched. Germline CDR1 MDHEN, CDR2 SYDVKM. This CDR3 region has 15 residues. The CDR3 DNA reads TGTGCCAGCAGTTGGACAGGGTTCGGCAATCAGCCCCAGCATTTT. The encoded protein is CASSWTGFGNQPQHF.

This clonotype was detected ten times or more. The chain has TRBV7-2 and TRBJ2-5; the match to TRBD2 covers 8 bases. Trimming took 5 bases from V and 5 from J; bases not matched to a gene: 7. The CDR3 extends over 14 amino acids. In germline, CDR1 is SGHTA, CDR2 FQGNSA. The DNA for the CDR3 is TGTGCCAGCAGCCCCGGGACTAGGCGCGAGACCCAGTACTTC. It is translated as CASSPGTRRETQYF.

This clonotype was seen ten or more times. The CDR3 coding sequence is TGCGCCAGCAGCTTGGAAGGAGGGCCCTATGGCTACACCTTC. Its protein is CASSLEGGPYGYTF. The rearrangement joins TRBV5-1 to TRBJ1-2; D remains unclear. The V end lost 0 bases, the J end lost 4 bases, and 10 bases lay between the germline ends. The CDR3 spans 14 residues. Germline V gene lookup returns CDR1 SGHRS and CDR2 YFSETQ.

Concerning this clonotype itself: The junction shows a germline mismatch at one end, possibly a read error. V and J are TRBV20-1 and TRBJ1-5; D uncertain. This CDR3 is 14 amino acids long. The germline V gene encodes CDR1 DFQATT and CDR2 SNEGSKA (reference sequence). CDR3 region: CNASVSGSNQPQHF. CDR3 sequence (DNA): TGCAATGCTAGCGTTTCAGGTAGCAATCAGCCCCAGCATTTT.

This clonotype was seen ten or more times. CDR3 DNA: TGTGCCAGCAGCTTAGCGTTTAACTCCCAGGAGCTGTTTTTT. Protein product: CASSLAFNSQELFF. V is TRBV7-2 and J is TRBJ2-2, with unresolved D. Trimming removed 0 bases at V and 10 bases at J, with 12 bases between. CDR3 length: 14 residues. Germline lookup yields CDR1 SGHTA and CDR2 FQGNSA.

This clonotype showed up just a few times. V gene TRBV29-1 combines with J gene TRBJ2-7, with D possibly called TRBD1 or TRBD2 (5 bases each). The CDR3 extends over 13 amino acids. With 4 bases removed from V and 3 bases from J, the gap between germline ends came to 13 bases. Germline CDR1 SQVTM, CDR2 ANQGSEA. The DNA of the CDR3 is TGCAGCGTTGCCGGGGTGAGGGGCTACGAGCAGTACTTC. Protein product: CSVAGVRGYEQYF.

In this sample, this clonotype turned up many times. The chain combines TRBV7-9 with TRBJ1-2, with D maybe TRBD1 (5 bases). The CDR3 is made up of 12 amino acids. Trimming removed 5 bases from V and 7 bases from J, with 11 bases in between. Germline V gives CDR1 SEHNR, CDR2 FQNEAQ (reference sequence). Here the CDR3 DNA reads TGTGCCAGCAGCCGCGACAGTCCTGGCTACACCTTC. It codes for CASSRDSPGYTF. Using reference TRBV7-9 and TRBJ1-2 for the parts outside the CDR3, the full variable domain is DTGVSQNPRHKITKRGQNVTFRCDPISEHNRLYWYRQTLGQGPEFLTYFQNEAQLEKSRLLSDRFSAERPKGSFSTLEIQRTEQGDSAMYLCASSRDSPGYTFGSGTRLTVV.

The chain joins TRBV24-1 to TRBJ2-3; possibly TRBD2 for D (7 bases). V was clipped by 7 bases and J by 4 bases, with 11 bases between them. Germline V CDR1 and CDR2: KGHDR, SFDVKD. The CDR3 consists of 13 residues. The CDR3 loop is CATSGEGADTQYF. The CDR3 coding sequence is TGTGCCACCAGCGGGGAGGGGGCAGATACGCAGTATTTT.

This clonotype appeared many times. V usage is TRBV7-8 and J usage is TRBJ2-1, with 7 bases fitting TRBD2. Trimming took 1 base from V and 0 from J; bases not matched to a gene: 6. The germline V gene encodes CDR1 SGHVS and CDR2 FQNEAQ. The CDR3 loop spans 17 amino acids. The CDR3 DNA sequence: TGTGCCAGCAGCTTAGTGCCGCGGGGGTTCTCCTACAATGAGCAGTTCTTC. Encoded protein: CASSLVPRGFSYNEQFF. The variable domain in full, completed from reference TRBV7-8 and TRBJ2-1, reads GAGVSQSPRYKVAKRGQDVALRCDPISGHVSLFWYQQALGQGPEFLTYFQNEAQLDKSGLPSDRFFAERPEGSVSTLKIQRTQQEDSAVYLCASSLVPRGFSYNEQFFGPGTRLTVL.

This clonotype was seen many times. V usage is TRBV28 and J usage is TRBJ2-7; TRBD1 aligns across 7 bases. The trim removed 2 bases at V and 4 bases at J, leaving 5 bases unmatched. This CDR3 has 14 amino acids. Germline CDR1 and CDR2: MDHEN and SYDVKM. The CDR3 DNA sequence: TGTGCCAGCAGTTTAACCGGGACAGTTTACGAGCAGTACTTC. This codes for CASSLTGTVYEQYF.

The chain employs TRBV10-3 and TRBJ1-1; D uncertain. CDR3 length equals 13 residues. The V gene's germline CDR1 is ENHRY and CDR2 SYGVKD. V was cut by 0 bases and J by 1 base, with 3 bases left in between. CDR3: CAISESQNTEAFF. For the CDR3, the DNA is TGTGCCATCAGTGAGTCCCAGAACACTGAAGCTTTCTTT.

This chain links TRBV24-1 with TRBJ2-1, with 11 bases aligning to TRBD2. Germline assignment: CDR1 KGHDR and CDR2 SFDVKD. The CDR3 has 20 residues. The trim removed 1 base at V and 0 bases at J, leaving 10 bases unmatched. CDR3: CATSDLGLAGGLSSYNEQFF. CDR3 DNA sequence: TGTGCCACCAGTGATTTAGGGCTAGCGGGGGGCCTAAGCTCCTACAATGAGCAGTTCTTC.

This clonotype was picked up many times. The V call is TRBV7-8, the J call TRBJ2-5; the D call may be TRBD1 or TRBD2 (6 bases each). The germline gives CDR1 SGHVS, CDR2 FQNEAQ. This CDR3 spans 13 amino acids. V was clipped by 4 bases and J by 4 bases, with 10 bases between them. CDR3 in DNA: TGTGCCAGCAGCTCTGGGGGGCGAGAGACCCAGTACTTC. Protein sequence: CASSSGGRETQYF.

The chain couples TRBV5-4 to TRBJ2-3; D is ambiguous. V lost 4 bases, J lost 6 bases, and 15 bases lay in between. CDR3 length equals 14 residues. In germline, CDR1 is SGHNT, CDR2 YYREEE (reference sequence). In DNA form, the CDR3 reads TGTGCCAGCAGCCCCGGGCCGCCCTCGGATACGCAGTATTTT. Its translation: CASSPGPPSDTQYF.